These 23 T cell receptor beta chains share one sample of origin, sequenced in a study of blood T cells in healthy people across ages. PCR was performed a second time for about 7 to 12 cycles using a sample-barcoded 5' primer and a J-beta primer mix. TCRdb recomputed calls from the 5' RACE reads with MiXCR, one row per CDR3 protein. The table shows about 1.4 million distinct CDR3 sequences, with 59% occurring only once. The sequenced material came from blood. The receptors were gathered from a man between 18 and 35 years old in good health.

J is TRBJ2-5 and V is TRBV6-5; no definite D call. CDR3 length: 14 amino acids. V lost 0 bases to trimming and J lost 4 bases, with 9 bases between them. Germline V gene data show CDR1 as MNHEY and CDR2 as SVGAGI. DNA of the CDR3: TGTGCCAGCAGTTACTCAACTTTAGGAGAGACCCAGTACTTC. Protein: CASSYSTLGETQYF.

This clonotype was found once. The V call is TRBV20-1, the J call TRBJ2-1; TRBD2 agrees at 9 bases. The CDR3 spans 13 residues. The trim removed 4 bases at V and 6 bases at J, leaving 4 bases unmatched. The germline V gene encodes CDR1 DFQATT and CDR2 SNEGSKA (reference sequence). CDR3 amino acids: CSANAGGVNEQFF. In DNA form, the CDR3 reads TGCAGTGCTAATGCGGGAGGGGTCAATGAGCAGTTCTTC.

This chain joins TRBV5-4 and TRBJ2-3; D remains unclear. In germline, CDR1 is SGHNT, CDR2 YYREEE (reference sequence). The length of the CDR3 is 15 residues. Trimming removed 5 bases at V and 2 bases at J, with 15 bases between. CDR3: CASRRTGRNTDTQYF. DNA for the CDR3: TGTGCCAGCAGGCGGACCGGACGGAACACAGATACGCAGTATTTT.

The chain joins TRBV29-1 to TRBJ2-1; TRBD2 agrees at 11 bases. With 5 bases clipped from V and 7 bases from J, the junction kept 7 bases outside the gene matches. Looked up from germline, CDR1 is SQVTM and CDR2 is ANQGSEA. This CDR3 has 14 residues. The CDR3 DNA is TGCAGCGTTCCAACTAGCGGGAGATCTAATGAGCAGTTCTTC. Residues: CSVPTSGRSNEQFF.

This clonotype was seen a few times. The chain has TRBV29-1 and TRBJ1-4; the D is unclear. V shed 6 bases and J shed 1 base, with 12 bases lying between them. The CDR3 totals 14 residues. Germline V gives CDR1 SQVTM, CDR2 ANQGSEA. CDR3 DNA: TGCAGCGTCAACATAGGAGGAACTAATGAAAAACTGTTTTTT. It specifies CSVNIGGTNEKLFF.

This sequence joins TRBV27 and TRBJ2-5, with D possibly matching TRBD2 (6 bases). The CDR3 contains 16 residues. CDR1 and CDR2 (germline): MNHEY, SMNVEV (reference sequence). Between the trimmed V and J ends, which lost 0 bases and 0 bases, there was a span of 11 bases. DNA of the CDR3: TGTGCCAGCAGTTTATCGGGGGGACTCGACCAAGAGACCCAGTACTTC. Translation: CASSLSGGLDQETQYF.

This clonotype has a count of ten or more. The chain links TRBV12-3 or TRBV12-4 to TRBJ1-2, with 10 bases lining up with TRBD1. The CDR3 consists of 13 residues. J lost 7 bases, V lost 5 bases, and 4 bases had no gene match. CDR3 loop: CASSRDRGAGYTF. CDR3 sequence (DNA): TGTGCCAGCAGTCGGGACAGGGGAGCTGGCTACACCTTC.

The CDR3 sequence is CSASIPGQGRNIQYF. CDR3 nucleotides: TGCAGTGCTAGTATTCCGGGACAGGGTCGAAACATTCAGTACTTC. The genes are TRBV20-1 and TRBJ2-4; 9 positions agree with TRBD1. V lost 3 bases, J lost 6 bases, and 9 bases stayed unmatched. Germline lookup yields CDR1 DFQATT and CDR2 SNEGSKA (reference sequence). The CDR3 consists of 15 residues.

This sequence joins TRBV15 and TRBJ2-5; 7 bases fit TRBD1. Germline assignment: CDR1 LNHNV and CDR2 YYDKDF (reference sequence). The CDR3 consists of 13 residues. V shed 11 bases and J 11 bases; nucleotides not matched to a gene: 17. The CDR3 loop is CAAQGPLYNEQYF. CDR3 nucleotide sequence: TGTGCCGCACAGGGGCCCCTCTACAATGAGCAGTACTTC.

The chain is built from TRBV2 and TRBJ2-1; 12 bases are a match to TRBD2. The germline gives CDR1 SNHLY, CDR2 FYNNEI. Unmatched junction bases numbered 7, after V lost 3 bases and J lost 7 bases. The CDR3 covers 16 residues. CDR3 bases: TGTGCCAGCAGTGAGTTGCTAGCGGGAGGGGCTAATGAGCAGTTCTTC. This sequence encodes CASSELLAGGANEQFF.

CDR3 residues: CAWTDGGTYEQYF. The CDR3 coding sequence is TGTGCCTGGACTGATGGGGGGACCTACGAGCAGTACTTC. The rearrangement uses TRBV30 and TRBJ2-7, with a possible D match to TRBD2 (6 bases). V lost 4 bases, J lost 2 bases, and 12 bases lay in between. The CDR3 contains 13 residues. CDR1 is GTSNPN and CDR2 is SVGIG in the germline V gene (reference sequence).

This clonotype was seen just once. V is TRBV27 and J is TRBJ1-5, with D unclear. This CDR3 has 15 amino acids. Germline assignment: CDR1 MNHEY and CDR2 SMNVEV (reference sequence). Deletions cut 2 bases from V and 6 bases from J, with 14 bases between. The CDR3 coding sequence is TGTGCCAGCAGTTTAGGGGTCGGCCCAGGTCAGCCCCAGCATTTT. Its translation is CASSLGVGPGQPQHF.

V is TRBV28 and J is TRBJ2-5; TRBD1 matches at 11 bases. This CDR3 is built from 15 residues. CDR1 is MDHEN, CDR2 SYDVKM, per germline. The ends lost 2 bases at V and 7 bases at J; junction bases unmatched: 6. The CDR3 loop reads CASSLGQGAWGTQYF. The DNA of the CDR3 is TGTGCCAGCAGTTTAGGACAGGGGGCGTGGGGGACCCAGTACTTC.

The chain carries TRBV11-2 and TRBJ2-7; 8 bases are a match to TRBD1. The CDR3 totals 14 residues. In germline, CDR1 is SGHAT, CDR2 FQNNGV. V was clipped by 4 bases and J by 4 bases; unmatched bases: 6. CDR3 DNA: TGTGCCAGCAGCTCTGGACAGGGTCAATACGAGCAGTACTTC. As protein: CASSSGQGQYEQYF.

This clonotype was seen a few times. This chain joins TRBV24-1 and TRBJ1-5, with a tentative D call TRBD1 (5 bases). With 7 bases removed from V and 1 base from J, the gap between germline ends came to 13 bases. Germline loops: CDR1 KGHDR, CDR2 SFDVKD. The CDR3 has 15 amino acids. The CDR3 DNA reads TGTGCCACCAGCCCCCGGGGCCTCAGCAATCAGCCCCAGCATTTT. Protein sequence: CATSPRGLSNQPQHF.

V gene TRBV7-2 combines with J gene TRBJ1-6, with D unclear. The V gene lost 2 bases and the J gene lost 9 bases, with 8 bases spanning the gap. Germline V CDR1 and CDR2: SGHTA, FQGNSA. The CDR3 runs 13 residues. CDR3 region: CASSLYVGSPLHF. Written as DNA, the CDR3 is TGTGCCAGCAGCTTATACGTGGGTTCACCCCTCCACTTT.

This clonotype was detected ten times or more. The chain has TRBV25-1 and TRBJ2-7, with unresolved D. V dropped 0 bases and J dropped 4 bases, with 1 base sitting between them. Per germline, CDR1 MGHDK and CDR2 SYGVNS. The CDR3 extends over 11 amino acids. CDR3 residues: CASSEYYEQYF. The CDR3 DNA reads TGTGCCAGCAGTGAATATTACGAGCAGTACTTC.

CDR3 sequence: CASSFDPGQTYEQYF. In DNA, the CDR3 is TGCGCCAGCAGCTTCGACCCTGGTCAGACCTACGAGCAGTACTTC. This chain connects TRBV5-1 to TRBJ2-7; D not certain. Germline values: CDR1 SGHRS, CDR2 YFSETQ. This CDR3 contains 15 residues. The V end was cut by 2 bases, the J end by 2 bases, with 14 bases between.

The chain joins TRBV11-2 to TRBJ2-2, with TRBD2 as a possible D gene (5 bases). Germline-derived CDR1 and CDR2 are SGHAT and FQNNGV. V was cut by 3 bases and J by 6 bases, with 23 bases left in between. The CDR3 has 18 amino acids. The chain's CDR3 is CASSLVVGAGLYAGELFF. CDR3 DNA sequence: TGTGCCAGCAGCTTGGTGGTGGGCGCGGGCCTCTACGCCGGGGAGCTGTTTTTT.

This clonotype was seen more than once but under ten times. V and J are TRBV16 and TRBJ1-2; D not certain. Germline CDR1 and CDR2: KGHSY and FQNENV. With 1 base removed from V and 4 bases from J, the gap between germline ends came to 10 bases. The CDR3 covers 14 residues. The CDR3 loop reads CASSQFAQSYGYTF. For the CDR3, the DNA is TGTGCCAGCAGCCAATTCGCACAGTCCTATGGCTACACCTTC.

The rearrangement uses TRBV30 and TRBJ1-1; D is undetermined. This CDR3 contains 15 residues. V was cut by 2 bases and J by 0 bases, with 13 bases left in between. Germline V gives CDR1 GTSNPN, CDR2 SVGIG (reference sequence). The CDR3 sequence: CAWSPRGVMNTEAFF. The CDR3 DNA reads as TGTGCCTGGAGTCCAAGAGGTGTGATGAACACTGAAGCTTTCTTT.

This clonotype has a handful of counts. This chain links TRBV12-3 or TRBV12-4 with TRBJ2-4; 7 nucleotides agree with TRBD2. This CDR3 region has 12 residues. V trimming: 2 bases; J trimming: 13 bases; junction bases outside the gene matches: 5. The CDR3, as DNA: TGTGCCAGCAGTTTATGGCCGCGGGAGCAGTACTTC. Its protein is CASSLWPREQYF.

This clonotype was found once. This sequence joins TRBV2 and TRBJ2-5, with a weak D call TRBD2 (5 bases). Gene TRBJ2-7 matches the end of the DNA better, so the J call may be wrong. Germline V gives CDR1 SNHLY, CDR2 FYNNEI. CDR3 size: 12 residues. CDR3 protein: CASSDGNGEQYF. The CDR3 region has the DNA TGTGCCAGCAGTGACGGGAATGGCGAGCAGTACTTC.